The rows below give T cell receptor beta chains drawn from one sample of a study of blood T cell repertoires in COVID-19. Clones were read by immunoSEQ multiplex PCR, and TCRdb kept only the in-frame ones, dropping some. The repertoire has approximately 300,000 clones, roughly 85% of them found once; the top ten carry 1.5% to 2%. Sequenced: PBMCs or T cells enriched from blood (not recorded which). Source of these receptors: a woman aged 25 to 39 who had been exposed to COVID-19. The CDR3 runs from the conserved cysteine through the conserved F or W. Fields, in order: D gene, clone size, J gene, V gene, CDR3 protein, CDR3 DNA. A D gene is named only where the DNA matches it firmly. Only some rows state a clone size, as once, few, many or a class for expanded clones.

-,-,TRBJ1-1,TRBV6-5,CASVFREGTEAFF,TGTGCCAGCGTATTCAGGGAAGGCACTGAAGCTTTCTTT
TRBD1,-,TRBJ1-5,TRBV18,CASSPADRDQPQHF,TGTGCCAGCTCACCAGCCGACAGGGATCAGCCCCAGCATTTT
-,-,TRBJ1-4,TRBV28,CASSTQILGAYEKLFF,TGTGCCAGCAGTACTCAAATTTTGGGGGCCTATGAAAAACTGTTTTTT
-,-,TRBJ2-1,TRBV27,CASSSLNEQFF,TGTGCCAGCAGTTCCTTAAATGAGCAGTTCTTC
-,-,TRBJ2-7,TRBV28,CASSFPGGLYEQYF,TGTGCCAGCAGTTTCCCCGGGGGTCTCTACGAGCAGTACTTC
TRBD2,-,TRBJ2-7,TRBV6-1,CASSVPDSSGGYEQYF,TGTGCCAGCAGTGTCCCTGACTCAAGCGGGGGCTACGAGCAGTACTTC
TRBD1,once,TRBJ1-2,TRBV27,CASSYTGAGSGYTF,TGTGCCAGCAGTTATACAGGGGCCGGTTCTGGCTACACCTTC
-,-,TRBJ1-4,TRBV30,CAWSGGGQINEKLFF,TGTGCCTGGAGTGGGGGGGGGCAGATTAATGAAAAACTGTTTTTT
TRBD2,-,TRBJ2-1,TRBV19,CASSRLAGGPSNEQFF,TGTGCCAGTAGCCGATTAGCGGGGGGGCCGTCCAATGAGCAGTTCTTC
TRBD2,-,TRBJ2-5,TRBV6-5,CASGGTSLGETQYF,TGTGCCAGCGGGGGGACTAGCTTAGGAGAGACCCAGTACTTC
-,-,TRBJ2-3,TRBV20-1,CSAKRTDTQYF,TGCAGTGCAAAGCGGACAGATACGCAGTATTTT
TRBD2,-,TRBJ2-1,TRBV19,CASSLISGGPYNEQFF,TGTGCCAGTAGTCTAATTAGCGGGGGGCCCTACAATGAGCAGTTCTTC
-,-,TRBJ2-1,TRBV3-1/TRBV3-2,CASRFTGQRQNEQFF,TGTGCCAGCAGGTTCACCGGACAGAGGCAGAATGAGCAGTTCTTC
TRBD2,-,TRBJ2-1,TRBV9,CASSPSGGLGFNEQFF,TGTGCCAGCAGCCCCTCCGGGGGACTAGGTTTCAATGAGCAGTTCTTC
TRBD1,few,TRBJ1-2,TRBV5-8,CASSGYDRGAGYTF,TGTGCCAGCAGCGGGTACGACAGGGGCGCTGGCTACACCTTC
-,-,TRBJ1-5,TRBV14,CASSLGAAQPQHF,TGTGCCAGCAGTTTGGGGGCCGCTCAGCCCCAGCATTTT
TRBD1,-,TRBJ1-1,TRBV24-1,CATNPGGGLTDTEAFF,TGTGCCACAAACCCAGGGGGCGGACTAACGGACACTGAAGCTTTCTTT
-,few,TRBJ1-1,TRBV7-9,CASSQKNTEAFF,TGTGCCAGCAGCCAGAAAAACACTGAAGCTTTCTTT
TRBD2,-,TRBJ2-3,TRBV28,CASSFDGGRVSDTQYF,TGTGCCAGCAGTTTTGACGGCGGGAGGGTTTCAGATACGCAGTATTTT
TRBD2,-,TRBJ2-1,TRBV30,CAWTSRLAGVNEQFF,TGTGCCTGGACCTCCCGGCTAGCGGGGGTCAATGAGCAGTTCTTC
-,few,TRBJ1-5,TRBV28,CASSLSGANQPQHF,TGTGCCAGCAGTTTATCAGGGGCCAATCAGCCCCAGCATTTT
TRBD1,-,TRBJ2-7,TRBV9,CASSDGTGGPYEQYF,TGTGCCAGCAGCGACGGGACAGGGGGCCCCTACGAGCAGTACTTC
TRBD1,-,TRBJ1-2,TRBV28,CASSLDRAEPGQGGLYGYTF,TGTGCCAGCAGTTTAGACCGCGCCGAACCGGGACAGGGGGGTCTCTATGGCTACACCTTC
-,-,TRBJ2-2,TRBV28,CASQRLGQNTGELFF,TGTGCCAGCCAGAGACTGGGACAGAACACCGGGGAGCTGTTTTTT
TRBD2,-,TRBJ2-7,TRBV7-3,CASSLTGRGLANEQYF,TGTGCCAGCAGCTTAACGGGTCGGGGACTAGCTAACGAGCAGTACTTC
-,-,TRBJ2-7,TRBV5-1,CASSDVRGEQYF,TGCGCCAGCAGCGACGTCCGAGGCGAGCAGTACTTC
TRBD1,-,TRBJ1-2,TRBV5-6,CASSLKGQGNYGYTF,TGTGCCAGCAGCTTGAAAGGACAGGGAAACTATGGCTACACCTTC
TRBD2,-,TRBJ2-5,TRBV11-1,CASSSGGQETQYF,TGTGCCAGCAGTTCGGGGGGGCAGGAGACCCAGTACTTC
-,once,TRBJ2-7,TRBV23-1,CASSQLTLPHYEQYF,TGCGCCAGCAGTCAATTAACACTACCGCACTACGAGCAGTACTTC
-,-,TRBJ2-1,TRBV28,CASSWAGKYNEQFF,TGTGCCAGCAGTTGGGCAGGGAAGTACAATGAGCAGTTCTTC
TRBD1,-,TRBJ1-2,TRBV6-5,CASTPSGGGYTF,TGTGCCAGCACCCCTTCAGGGGGTGGCTACACCTTC
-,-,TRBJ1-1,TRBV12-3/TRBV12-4,CASSFGGNTEAFF,TGTGCCAGCAGTTTTGGAGGGAACACTGAAGCTTTCTTT
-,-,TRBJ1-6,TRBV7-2,CASSFRDIRNSPLHF,TGTGCCAGCAGCTTTCGTGACATACGTAATTCACCCCTCCACTTT
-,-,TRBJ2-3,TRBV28,CASRPPVRGGTDTQYF,TGTGCCAGCAGGCCACCGGTCAGGGGCGGCACAGATACGCAGTATTTT
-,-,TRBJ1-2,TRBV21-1,CASSKGRQGWDGYTF,TGTGCCAGCAGCAAAGGACGACAGGGGTGGGATGGCTACACCTTC
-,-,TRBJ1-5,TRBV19,CASSIDRRVEPQHF,TGTGCCAGTAGTATAGATAGGCGGGTTGAGCCCCAGCATTTT
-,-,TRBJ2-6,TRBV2,CASSEEQYSGANVLTF,TGTGCCAGCAGTGAAGAGCAATACTCTGGGGCCAACGTCCTGACTTTC
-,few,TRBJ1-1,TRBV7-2,CASSSSIQGNTEAFF,TGTGCCAGCAGCTCCTCAATACAGGGGAACACTGAAGCTTTCTTT
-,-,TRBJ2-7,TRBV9,CASSVRQGDTYEQYF,TGTGCCAGCAGCGTAAGGCAGGGTGATACCTACGAGCAGTACTTC
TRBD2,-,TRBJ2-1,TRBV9,CASSISGRTYNEQFF,TGTGCCAGCAGCATTAGCGGGAGAACGTACAATGAGCAGTTCTTC
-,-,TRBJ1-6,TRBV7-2,CASSLAGANNNSPLHF,TGTGCCAGCAGCTTAGCGGGGGCAAATAATAATTCACCCCTCCACTTT
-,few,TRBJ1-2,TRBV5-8,CASNSYYGYTF,TGTGCCAGCAACAGCTACTATGGCTACACCTTC
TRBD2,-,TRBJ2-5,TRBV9,CASSVEASGYQETQYF,TGTGCCAGCAGCGTAGAAGCTAGCGGGTACCAAGAGACCCAGTACTTC
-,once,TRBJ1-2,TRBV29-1,CSVVAPGYWDYGYTF,TGCAGCGTTGTAGCCCCCGGGTACTGGGACTATGGCTACACCTTC
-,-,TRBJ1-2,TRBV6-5,CASSYSTPYYGYTF,TGTGCCAGCAGTTACTCGACACCCTACTATGGCTACACCTTC
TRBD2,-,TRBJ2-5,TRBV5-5,CASSPGASGGAQETQYF,TGTGCCAGCAGCCCTGGTGCTAGCGGGGGGGCCCAAGAGACCCAGTACTTC
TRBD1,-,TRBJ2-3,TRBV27,CASSVQGVTSTDTQYF,TGTGCCAGCAGTGTACAGGGGGTAACCTCCACAGATACGCAGTATTTT
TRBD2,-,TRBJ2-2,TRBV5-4,CASSLAQGSGSFTGELFF,TGTGCCAGCAGCTTGGCTCAGGGTAGCGGGAGTTTCACCGGGGAGCTGTTTTTT
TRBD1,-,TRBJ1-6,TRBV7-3,CASSRDSLYNSPLHF,TGTGCCAGCAGCCGGGACAGCCTTTATAATTCACCCCTCCACTTT
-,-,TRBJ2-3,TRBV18,CASSPGQSTDTQYF,TGTGCCAGCTCACCCGGACAGTCCACAGATACGCAGTATTTT
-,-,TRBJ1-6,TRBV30,CAWSLTGPAHPPLHF,TGTGCCTGGAGTTTAACAGGTCCTGCTCATCCACCCCTCCACTTT
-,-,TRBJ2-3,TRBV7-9,CASRSQGGTQYF,TGTGCCAGCAGATCCCAGGGGGGAACGCAGTATTTT
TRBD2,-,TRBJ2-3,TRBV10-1,CASSLSTSGGTDTQYF,TGCGCCAGCAGTCTTTCGACTAGCGGGGGCACAGATACGCAGTATTTT
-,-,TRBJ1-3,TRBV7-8,CASSLDRVGGNTIYF,TGTGCCAGCAGCTTAGACAGGGTGGGAGGAAACACCATATATTTT
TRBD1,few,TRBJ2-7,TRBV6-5,CASSPRQGGPYEQYF,TGTGCCAGCAGTCCTCGACAGGGCGGCCCCTACGAGCAGTACTTC